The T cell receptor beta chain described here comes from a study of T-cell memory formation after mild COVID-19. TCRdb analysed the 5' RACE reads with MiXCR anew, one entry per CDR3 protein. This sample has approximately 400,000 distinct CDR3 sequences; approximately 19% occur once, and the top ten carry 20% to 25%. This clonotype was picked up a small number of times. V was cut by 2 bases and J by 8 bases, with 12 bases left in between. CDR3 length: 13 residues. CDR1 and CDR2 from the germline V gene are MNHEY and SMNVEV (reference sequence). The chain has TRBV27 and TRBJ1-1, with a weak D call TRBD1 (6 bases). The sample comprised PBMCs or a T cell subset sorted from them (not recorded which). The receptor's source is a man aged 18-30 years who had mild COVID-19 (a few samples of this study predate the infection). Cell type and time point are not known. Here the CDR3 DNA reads TGTGCCAGCAGTTTAGGCGCGGGGGCCGAAGCTTTCTTT. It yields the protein CASSLGAGAEAFF.